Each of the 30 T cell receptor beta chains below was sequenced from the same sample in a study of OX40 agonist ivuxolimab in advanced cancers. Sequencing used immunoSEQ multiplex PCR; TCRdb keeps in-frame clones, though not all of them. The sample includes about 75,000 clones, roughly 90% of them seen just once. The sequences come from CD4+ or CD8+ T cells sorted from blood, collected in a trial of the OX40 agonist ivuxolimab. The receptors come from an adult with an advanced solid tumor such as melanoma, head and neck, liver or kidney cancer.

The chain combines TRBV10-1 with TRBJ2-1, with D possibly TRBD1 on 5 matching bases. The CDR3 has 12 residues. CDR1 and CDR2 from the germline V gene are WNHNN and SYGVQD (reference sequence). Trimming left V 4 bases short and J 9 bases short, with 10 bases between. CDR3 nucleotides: TGCGCCAGCAGTGGAACAGGCCGTGAGCAGTTCTTC. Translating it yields CASSGTGREQFF.

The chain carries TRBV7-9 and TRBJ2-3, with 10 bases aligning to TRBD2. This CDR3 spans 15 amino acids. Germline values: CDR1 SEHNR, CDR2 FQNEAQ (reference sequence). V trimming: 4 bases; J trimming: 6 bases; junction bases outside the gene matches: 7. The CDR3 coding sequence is TGTGCCAGCAGCTCCCCTAGCGGGGGTAGGGATACGCAGTATTTT. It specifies CASSSPSGGRDTQYF.

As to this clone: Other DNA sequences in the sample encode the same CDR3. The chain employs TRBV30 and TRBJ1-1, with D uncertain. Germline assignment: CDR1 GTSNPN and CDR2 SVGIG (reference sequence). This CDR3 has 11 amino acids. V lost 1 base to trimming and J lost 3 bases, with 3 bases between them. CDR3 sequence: CAWSGDTEAFF. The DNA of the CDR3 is TGTGCCTGGAGTGGAGACACTGAAGCTTTCTTT.

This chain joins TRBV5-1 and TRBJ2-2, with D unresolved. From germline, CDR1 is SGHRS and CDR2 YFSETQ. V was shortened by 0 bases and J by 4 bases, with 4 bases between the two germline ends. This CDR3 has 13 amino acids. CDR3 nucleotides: TGCGCCAGCAGCTTGGACCTCACCGGGGAGCTGTTTTTT. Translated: CASSLDLTGELFF.

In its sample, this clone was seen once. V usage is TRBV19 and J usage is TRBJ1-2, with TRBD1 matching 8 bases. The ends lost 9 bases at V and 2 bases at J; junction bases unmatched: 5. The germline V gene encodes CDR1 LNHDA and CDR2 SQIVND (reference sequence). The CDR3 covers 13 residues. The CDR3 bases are TGTGCCAGCAAGGACAGGGCCAACTATGGCTACACCTTC. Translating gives CASKDRANYGYTF.

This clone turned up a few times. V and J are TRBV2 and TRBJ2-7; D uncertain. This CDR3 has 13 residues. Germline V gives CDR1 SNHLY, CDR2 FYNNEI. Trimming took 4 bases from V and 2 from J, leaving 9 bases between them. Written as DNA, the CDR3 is TGTGCCAGCAGTGTTAGCCGGACCTACGAGCAGTACTTC. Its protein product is CASSVSRTYEQYF.

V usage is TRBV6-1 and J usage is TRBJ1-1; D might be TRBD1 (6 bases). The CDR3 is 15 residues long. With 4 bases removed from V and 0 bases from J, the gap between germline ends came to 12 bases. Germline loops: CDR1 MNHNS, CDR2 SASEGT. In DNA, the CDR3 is TGTGCCAGCAGTGCCCCGACAGGCATGAACACTGAAGCTTTCTTT. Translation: CASSAPTGMNTEAFF.

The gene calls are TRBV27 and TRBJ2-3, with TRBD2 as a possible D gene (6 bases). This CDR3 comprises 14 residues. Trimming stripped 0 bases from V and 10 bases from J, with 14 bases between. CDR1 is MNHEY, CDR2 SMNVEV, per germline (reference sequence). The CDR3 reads CASSLSGWGGAQYF. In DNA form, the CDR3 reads TGTGCCAGCAGTTTATCGGGATGGGGAGGTGCGCAGTATTTT.

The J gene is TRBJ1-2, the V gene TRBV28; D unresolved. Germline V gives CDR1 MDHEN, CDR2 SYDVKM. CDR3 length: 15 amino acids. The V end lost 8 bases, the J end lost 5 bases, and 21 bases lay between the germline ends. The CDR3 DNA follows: TGTGCCAGCGCGGACCCACGAGGAGGAGGGTATGGCTACACCTTC. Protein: CASADPRGGGYGYTF.

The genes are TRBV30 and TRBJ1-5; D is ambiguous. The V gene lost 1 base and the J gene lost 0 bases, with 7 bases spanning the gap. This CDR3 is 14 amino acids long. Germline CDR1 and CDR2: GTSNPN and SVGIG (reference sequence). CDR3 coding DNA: TGTGCCTGGAGTGCCTCCAATAGCAATCAGCCCCAGCATTTT. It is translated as CAWSASNSNQPQHF.

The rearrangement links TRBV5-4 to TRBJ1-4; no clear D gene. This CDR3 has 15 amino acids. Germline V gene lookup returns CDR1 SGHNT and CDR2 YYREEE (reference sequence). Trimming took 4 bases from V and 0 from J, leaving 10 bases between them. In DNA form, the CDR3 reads TGTGCCAGCAGCCAATACACACCAACTAATGAAAAACTGTTTTTT. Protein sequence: CASSQYTPTNEKLFF. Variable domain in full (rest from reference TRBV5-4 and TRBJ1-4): ETGVTQSPTHLIKTRGQQVTLRCSSQSGHNTVSWYQQALGQGPQFIFQYYREEENGRGNFPPRFSGLQFPNYSSELNVNALELDDSALYLCASSQYTPTNEKLFFGSGTQLSVL.

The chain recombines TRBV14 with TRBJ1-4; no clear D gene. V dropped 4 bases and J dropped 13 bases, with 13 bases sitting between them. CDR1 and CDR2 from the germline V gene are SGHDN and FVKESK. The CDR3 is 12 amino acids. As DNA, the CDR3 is TGTGCCAGCAGCCCAGGACTCTCCCTACTGTTTTTT. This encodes CASSPGLSLLFF.

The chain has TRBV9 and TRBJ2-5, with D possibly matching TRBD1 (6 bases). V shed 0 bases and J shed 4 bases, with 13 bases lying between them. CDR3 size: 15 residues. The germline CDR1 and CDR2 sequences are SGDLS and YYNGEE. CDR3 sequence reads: CASSVDPGQVETQYF. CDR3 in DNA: TGTGCCAGCAGCGTAGATCCGGGACAAGTAGAGACCCAGTACTTC.

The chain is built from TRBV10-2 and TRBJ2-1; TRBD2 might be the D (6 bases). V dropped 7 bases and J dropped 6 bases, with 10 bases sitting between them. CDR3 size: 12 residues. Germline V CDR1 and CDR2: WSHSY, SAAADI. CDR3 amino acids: CASTVGGNEQFF. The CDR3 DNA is TGCGCCAGCACGGTCGGGGGCAATGAGCAGTTCTTC.

The CDR3 here is CAISGTGTSSNYGYTF. The CDR3 DNA follows: TGTGCCATCAGTGGAACCGGGACATCTTCTAACTATGGCTACACCTTC. V is TRBV10-3 and J is TRBJ1-2; maybe TRBD1 (6 bases). The germline V and J ends were trimmed by 4 bases and 0 bases, with 15 bases remaining between them. Germline CDR1 and CDR2: ENHRY and SYGVKD. The CDR3 covers 16 residues.

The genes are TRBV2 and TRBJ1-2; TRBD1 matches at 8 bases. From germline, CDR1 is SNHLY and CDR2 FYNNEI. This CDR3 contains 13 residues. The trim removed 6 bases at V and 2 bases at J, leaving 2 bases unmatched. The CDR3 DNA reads TGTGCCAGCAGGGCAGGGGGCAACTATGGCTACACCTTC. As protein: CASRAGGNYGYTF.

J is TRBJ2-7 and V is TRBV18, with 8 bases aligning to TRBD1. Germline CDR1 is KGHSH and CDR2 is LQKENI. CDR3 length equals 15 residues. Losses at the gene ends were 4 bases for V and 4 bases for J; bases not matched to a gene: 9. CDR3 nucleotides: TGTGCCAGCTCACTTAGTTCCCAGGGGGCGTACGAGCAGTACTTC. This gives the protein CASSLSSQGAYEQYF.

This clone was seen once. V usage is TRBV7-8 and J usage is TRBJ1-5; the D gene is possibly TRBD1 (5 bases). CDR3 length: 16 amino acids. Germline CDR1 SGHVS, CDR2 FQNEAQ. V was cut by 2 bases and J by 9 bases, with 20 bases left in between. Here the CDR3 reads CASSLYRGGEERPQHF. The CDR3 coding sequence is TGTGCCAGCAGCTTATACCGGGGCGGAGAGGAGCGGCCCCAGCATTTT.

Here the CDR3 reads CASSIRPVSGYTF. The CDR3 DNA is TGTGCCAGCAGTATCCGACCGGTTTCTGGCTACACCTTC. The chain is built from TRBV6-5 and TRBJ1-2; D gene ambiguous. This CDR3 has 13 residues. Germline V gene data show CDR1 as MNHEY and CDR2 as SVGAGI. V dropped 5 bases and J dropped 7 bases, with 14 bases sitting between them.

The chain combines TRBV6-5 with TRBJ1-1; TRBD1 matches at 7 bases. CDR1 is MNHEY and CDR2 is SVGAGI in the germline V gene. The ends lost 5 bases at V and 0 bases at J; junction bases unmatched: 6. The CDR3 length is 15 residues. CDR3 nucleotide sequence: TGTGCCAGCAGTCTGGGACAGCTCATGAACACTGAAGCTTTCTTT. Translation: CASSLGQLMNTEAFF.

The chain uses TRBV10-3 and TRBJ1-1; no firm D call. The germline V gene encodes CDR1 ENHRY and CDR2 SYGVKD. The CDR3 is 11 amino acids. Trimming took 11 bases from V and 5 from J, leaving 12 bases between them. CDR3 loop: CASRKGTEAFF. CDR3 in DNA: TGTGCCTCCAGGAAAGGAACTGAAGCTTTCTTT.

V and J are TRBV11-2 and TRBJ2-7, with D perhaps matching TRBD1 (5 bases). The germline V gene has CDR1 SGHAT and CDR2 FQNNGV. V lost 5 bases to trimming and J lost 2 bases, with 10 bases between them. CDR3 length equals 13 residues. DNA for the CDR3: TGTGCCAGCAGCCGGACACGTACCTACGAGCAGTACTTC. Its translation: CASSRTRTYEQYF.

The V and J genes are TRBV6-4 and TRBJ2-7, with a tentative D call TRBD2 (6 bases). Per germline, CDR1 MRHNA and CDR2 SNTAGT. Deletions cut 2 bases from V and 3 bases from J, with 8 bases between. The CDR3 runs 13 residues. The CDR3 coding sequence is TGTGCCAGCAGTGACCAGGAGGGCTACGAGCAGTACTTC. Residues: CASSDQEGYEQYF.

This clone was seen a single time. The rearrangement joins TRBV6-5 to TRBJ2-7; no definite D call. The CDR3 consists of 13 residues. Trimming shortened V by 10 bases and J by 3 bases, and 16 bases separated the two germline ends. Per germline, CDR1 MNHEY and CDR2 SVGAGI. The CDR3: CATYSTTGYEQYF. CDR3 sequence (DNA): TGTGCCACCTACTCTACCACGGGCTACGAGCAGTACTTC.

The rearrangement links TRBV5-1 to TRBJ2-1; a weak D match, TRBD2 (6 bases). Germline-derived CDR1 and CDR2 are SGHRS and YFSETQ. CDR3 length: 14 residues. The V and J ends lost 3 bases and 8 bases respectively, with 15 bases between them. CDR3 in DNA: TGCGCCAGCAGCTCACGGGACTCTCGGGATGAGCAGTTCTTC. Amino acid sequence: CASSSRDSRDEQFF. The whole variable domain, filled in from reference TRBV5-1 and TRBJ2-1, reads KAGVTQTPRYLIKTRGQQVTLSCSPISGHRSVSWYQQTPGQGLQFLFEYFSETQRNKGNFPGRFSGRQFSNSRSEMNVSTLELGDSALYLCASSSRDSRDEQFFGPGTRLTVL.

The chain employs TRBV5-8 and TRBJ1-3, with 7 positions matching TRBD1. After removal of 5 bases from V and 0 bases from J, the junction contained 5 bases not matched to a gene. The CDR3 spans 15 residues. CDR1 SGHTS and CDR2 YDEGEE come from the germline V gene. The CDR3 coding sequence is TGTGCCAGCAGTCGGGACAGAAACTCTGGAAACACCATATATTTT. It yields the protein CASSRDRNSGNTIYF. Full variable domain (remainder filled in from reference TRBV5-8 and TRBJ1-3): EAGVTQSPTHLIKTRGQQATLRCSPISGHTSVYWYQQALGLGLQFLLWYDEGEERNRGNFPPRFSGRQFPNYSSELNVNALELEDSALYLCASSRDRNSGNTIYFGEGSWLTVV.

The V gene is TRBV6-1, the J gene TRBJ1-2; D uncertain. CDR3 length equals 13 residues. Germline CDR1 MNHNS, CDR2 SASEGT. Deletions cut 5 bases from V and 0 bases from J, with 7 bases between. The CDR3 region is CASSHRANYGYTF. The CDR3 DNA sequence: TGTGCCAGCAGTCACAGAGCTAACTATGGCTACACCTTC.

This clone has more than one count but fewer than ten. The CDR3 loop reads CASSLASSYEQYF. As DNA, the CDR3 is TGTGCCAGCAGCTTAGCCAGTTCCTACGAGCAGTACTTC. The chain joins TRBV7-3 to TRBJ2-7; D is uncertain. Trimming cost V 2 bases and J 1 base, with 6 bases left between them. The germline CDR1 and CDR2 sequences are SGHTA and FQGTGA. The CDR3 runs 13 residues.

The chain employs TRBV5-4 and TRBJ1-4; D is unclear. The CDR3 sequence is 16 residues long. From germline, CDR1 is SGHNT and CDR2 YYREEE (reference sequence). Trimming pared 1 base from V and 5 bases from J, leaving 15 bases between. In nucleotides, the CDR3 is TGTGCCAGCAGCTTGTTCGGAGCAGGCGGGAATGAAAAACTGTTTTTT. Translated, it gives CASSLFGAGGNEKLFF.

The DNA of the CDR3 is TGTGCCAGCAGCTCAGATTCAGGCTATAGTTACTACAATGAGCAGTTCTTC. Encoded protein: CASSSDSGYSYYNEQFF. This chain joins TRBV5-4 and TRBJ2-1, with unresolved D. The germline V and J ends were trimmed by 3 bases and 3 bases, with 19 bases remaining between them. The CDR3 length is 17 residues. Germline CDR1 and CDR2: SGHNT and YYREEE (reference sequence).